The following is a TCR beta chain sequence with its context. Antigen specificity is unknown. Germline V CDR1 and CDR2: LNHDA, SQIVND (reference sequence). Deletions cut 9 bases from V and 0 bases from J, with 16 bases between. The CDR3 length is 15 residues. Cultured CD4+ T cell DNA was sequenced using the Oncomine TCR Beta short-read assay. TCRdb redid the calling of the PCR reads with MiXCR, one entry per CDR3 protein. Among more than 13,000 distinct CDR3 sequences listed, approximately 25% were seen once. These data originate in a study of vaccination and CD4 T cells after COVID-19. Sample treatment: roughly 10-day PBMC culture with coronavirus spike peptide pools or control peptides (ViraFEST assay). IL-2 (about 9.3 IU/ml) and peptide pools (about 10 ug/ml) were added to cultures of two million PBMCs per well. After culture for roughly 10 days, isolation of CD4+ T cells was performed by negative selection.

Study-level points and caveats: Post-vaccination, and not before, a median roughly 86% of reactive clones appeared in convalescent patients.

The clonotype originates from a human donor who had recovered from COVID-19. This chain joins TRBV19 and TRBJ2-3, with D possibly being TRBD1 (6 bases). Source: CD4+ T cells from blood, cultured in vitro, taken after SARS-CoV-2 vaccination. The CDR3 sequence is CASSPRQGSTDTQYF. In DNA, the CDR3 is TGTGCCAGCAGTCCACGGCAGGGGAGCACAGATACGCAGTATTTT.